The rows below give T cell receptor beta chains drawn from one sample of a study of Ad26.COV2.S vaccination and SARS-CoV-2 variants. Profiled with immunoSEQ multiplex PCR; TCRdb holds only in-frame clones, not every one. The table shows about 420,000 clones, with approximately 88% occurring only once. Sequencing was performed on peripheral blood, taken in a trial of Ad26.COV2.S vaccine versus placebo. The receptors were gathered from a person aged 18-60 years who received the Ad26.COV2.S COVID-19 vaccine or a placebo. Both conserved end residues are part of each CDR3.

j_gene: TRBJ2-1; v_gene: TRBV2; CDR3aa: CASRPGLADPSYNEQFF
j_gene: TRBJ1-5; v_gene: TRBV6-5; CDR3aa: CASRDRGSNQPQHF
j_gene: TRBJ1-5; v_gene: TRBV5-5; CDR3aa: CASSLLGSSNQPQHF
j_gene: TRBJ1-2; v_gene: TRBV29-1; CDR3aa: CSVEDPGIYGYTF
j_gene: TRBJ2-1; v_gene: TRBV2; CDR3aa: CASKRQGGQFF
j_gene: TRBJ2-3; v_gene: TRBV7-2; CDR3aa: CASSSAGLVGGDTQYF
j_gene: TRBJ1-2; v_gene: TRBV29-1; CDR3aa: CSVETGTARGLGYTF
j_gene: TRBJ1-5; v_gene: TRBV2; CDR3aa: CASRADRGQGNQPQHF
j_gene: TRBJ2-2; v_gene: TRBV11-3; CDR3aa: CASSLRSAEPGTGELFF
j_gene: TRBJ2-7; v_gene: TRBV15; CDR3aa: CATSRQDREQYF
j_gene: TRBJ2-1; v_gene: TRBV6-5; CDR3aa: CASSYSVSSYNEQFF
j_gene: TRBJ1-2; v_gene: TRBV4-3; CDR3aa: CASSLTGGDYGYTF
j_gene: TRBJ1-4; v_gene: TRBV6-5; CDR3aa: CASRGDRANEKLFF
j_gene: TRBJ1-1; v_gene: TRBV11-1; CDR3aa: CASSPGQGAGVTEAFF
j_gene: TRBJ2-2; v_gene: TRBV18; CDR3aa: CASSGTMNTGELFF
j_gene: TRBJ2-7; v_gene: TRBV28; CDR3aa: CASTPRGGASYEQYF
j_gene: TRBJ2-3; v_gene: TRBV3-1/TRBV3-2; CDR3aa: CASMTSGTDTQYF
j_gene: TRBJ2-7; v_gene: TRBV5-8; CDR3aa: CASSPGLHLYEQYF
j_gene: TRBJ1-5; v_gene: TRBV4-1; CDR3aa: CASSRGTTSNQPQHF
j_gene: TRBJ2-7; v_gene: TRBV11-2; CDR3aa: CASSWGLNYEQYF
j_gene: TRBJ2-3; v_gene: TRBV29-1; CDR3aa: CSAFRSTDTQYF
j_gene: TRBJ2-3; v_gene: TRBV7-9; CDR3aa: CASSLGGGGPTDTQYF
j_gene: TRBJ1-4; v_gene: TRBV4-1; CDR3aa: CASSQMGQGAATNEKLFF
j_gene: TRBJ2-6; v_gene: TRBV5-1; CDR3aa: CASSSRDAGSGANVLTF
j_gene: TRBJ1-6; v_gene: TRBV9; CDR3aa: CASSPLGQGINSPLHF
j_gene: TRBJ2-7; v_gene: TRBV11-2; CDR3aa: CASSYGGGRHF
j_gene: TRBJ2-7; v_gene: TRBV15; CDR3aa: CATSPHYSYEQYF
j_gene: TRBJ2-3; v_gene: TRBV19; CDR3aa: CASSPGSYTDTQYF
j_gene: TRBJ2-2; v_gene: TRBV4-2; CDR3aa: CASSPWDRSDTGELFF
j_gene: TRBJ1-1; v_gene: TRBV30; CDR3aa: CAWTRGINTEAFF
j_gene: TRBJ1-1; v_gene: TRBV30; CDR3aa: CACRRGTQNTEAFF
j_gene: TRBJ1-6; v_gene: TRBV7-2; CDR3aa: CASSPVGPGDPLHF
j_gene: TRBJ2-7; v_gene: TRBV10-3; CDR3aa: CAISRGTTYEQYF
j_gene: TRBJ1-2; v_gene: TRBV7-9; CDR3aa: CASSLSGGGGYTF
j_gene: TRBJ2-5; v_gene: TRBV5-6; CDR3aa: CASSEKGTPYQETQYF
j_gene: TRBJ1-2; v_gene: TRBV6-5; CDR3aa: CASSYAPLGGYTF